Included here is one T cell receptor (beta chain) sequence, with context. The V gene end was trimmed by 6 bases and the J gene end by 9 bases; junction bases not matched to a gene: 13. CDR3 length equals 14 residues. CDR1 and CDR2 from the germline V gene are SQVTM and ANQGSEA. This record belongs to a study of neoadjuvant anti-PD-1 for oral cavity cancer. About the study: Non-progressing patients received a fourth nivolumab dose near day 43, then surgery on days 50-56.

Assay: immunoSEQ multiplex PCR; the TCRdb copy retains only in-frame clones and omits some. The table records tens of thousands of clones, around 80% of them present only once. The chain links TRBV29-1 to TRBJ2-7; 11 nucleotides align to TRBD2. The clonotype was recovered from a person aged 40 to 85 with oral cavity squamous cell carcinoma. The material was PBMCs, obtained before nivolumab (anti-PD-1) treatment. The CDR3 DNA follows: TGCAGCGTACGAGCCGGGACTAGCGGCCTAGGGCAGTACTTC. The encoded protein is CSVRAGTSGLGQYF.